The rows below give T cell receptor beta chains drawn from one sample of a study of early T cells in non-severe SARS-CoV-2 infection. A single record per CDR3 protein comes from TCRdb applying MiXCR to the 5' RACE reads. The repertoire includes more than 65,000 distinct CDR3 sequences, 12% of them detected once, and around 1.3% sits in the top ten. Sequencing was carried out using whole blood. The source is an adult who was a healthcare worker with PCR-confirmed SARS-CoV-2 infection or an uninfected control (not recorded which). Both conserved end residues are part of each CDR3. A D gene is named only where the DNA matches it firmly. Expanded clones are given a class, and other clones once, few, many or no size at all.

- many TRBJ2-3 TRBV28 TGTGCCAGCAACCCGGGGCGGGGGCTAAGCACAGATACGCAGTATTTT CASNPGRGLSTDTQYF
- - TRBJ2-7 TRBV20-1 TGCAGTGCTAGGACAGGACCTTTCTACGAGCAGTACTTC CSARTGPFYEQYF
- many TRBJ2-7 TRBV6-2/TRBV6-3 TGTGCCAGCAGTTACTCGACTCTGGCGGTCTACGAGCAGTACTTC CASSYSTLAVYEQYF
- many TRBJ2-7 TRBV28 TGTGCCAGCGGGGCTCGGGGAACGCTCTCCTACGAGCAGTACTTC CASGARGTLSYEQYF
- many TRBJ1-5 TRBV7-2 TGTGCCAGCAGCTCCAGGGGTAGCAATCAGCCCCAGCATTTT CASSSRGSNQPQHF
TRBD2 many TRBJ2-2 TRBV12-3/TRBV12-4 TGTGCCAGCAGTTTATACGCGGGAGGGATCAACACCGGGGAGCTGTTTTTT CASSLYAGGINTGELFF
- many TRBJ1-1 TRBV10-2 TGCGCCAGCAGACCAGCCAGGGGTGAAGCTTTCTTT CASRPARGEAFF
- many TRBJ1-5 TRBV12-3/TRBV12-4 TGTGCCAGCAGTTTGGGCAGGGGATACGAACAGCCCCAGCATTTT CASSLGRGYEQPQHF
- many TRBJ2-7 TRBV2 TGTGCCAGCAGAGTGACCCTATACGAGCAGTACTTC CASRVTLYEQYF
TRBD1 few TRBJ2-7 TRBV2 TGTGCCAGCACGGGGGACAGGGAGTACGAGCAGTACTTC CASTGDREYEQYF
- many TRBJ2-1 TRBV5-6 TGTGCCAGCAGCCCCATCCCAGACAGGCTGAATGAGCAGTTCTTC CASSPIPDRLNEQFF
TRBD1 - TRBJ1-2 TRBV20-1 TGCAGTGCAAGGACAGGGGGCTATGGCTACACCTTC CSARTGGYGYTF
- few TRBJ2-1 TRBV6-2/TRBV6-3 TGTGCCAGCAGCCTAAGCGACAGTTACAATGAGCAGTTCTTC CASSLSDSYNEQFF
- medium-sized TRBJ1-5 TRBV5-1 TGCGCCAGCAGCTTGGAAGGAAATAGCAATCAGCCCCAGCATTTT CASSLEGNSNQPQHF
- many TRBJ1-1 TRBV5-6 TGTGCCAGCAGCTTACTCAGGCTGGGGGACACTGAAGCTTTCTTT CASSLLRLGDTEAFF
TRBD1 many TRBJ2-2 TRBV5-6 TGTGCCAGCAGCTGGGACAGTAAGAACACCGGGGAGCTGTTTTTT CASSWDSKNTGELFF
- - TRBJ1-1 TRBV15 TGTGCCACCAGCATCGGGCAGAACACTGAAGCTTTCTTT CATSIGQNTEAFF
TRBD2 - TRBJ2-1 TRBV15 TGTGCCACCAGCAGGTTAGCGGGAGGGCGAAATGAGCAGTTCTTC CATSRLAGGRNEQFF
TRBD1 many TRBJ1-6 TRBV28 TGTGCCGGCCGGACAGGGGGGTCACCCCTCCACTTT CAGRTGGSPLHF
TRBD1 many TRBJ1-1 TRBV7-9 TGTGCCAGCAGCCCAACAGGGGACGTGGACACTGAAGCTTTCTTT CASSPTGDVDTEAFF
TRBD2 many TRBJ2-6 TRBV12-3/TRBV12-4 TGTGCCAGCAGTCCCCCCCTTGGGAGGGAACTCTCTGGGGCCAACGTCCTGACTTTC CASSPPLGRELSGANVLTF
TRBD2 few TRBJ2-1 TRBV6-5 TGTGCCAGCGGACCTCCCGGGACTAGATACAATGAGCAGTTCTTC CASGPPGTRYNEQFF
- many TRBJ1-5 TRBV7-2 TGTGCCAGCAGCGCAGGAGGGGGAAGGCCCCAGCATTTT CASSAGGGRPQHF
- many TRBJ2-5 TRBV20-1 TGCAGTGCTAGAAAGGGAGACGGGCAAGAGACCCAGTACTTC CSARKGDGQETQYF
TRBD1 - TRBJ2-5 TRBV7-8 TGTGCCAGCAGCTTAGGTCTCGGGACAGCGGTACAAGAGACCCAGTACTTC CASSLGLGTAVQETQYF
- many TRBJ2-7 TRBV7-9 TGTGCCAGCAGTTTCGGATTGTCGGGATGGGCCTACGAGCAGTACTTC CASSFGLSGWAYEQYF
TRBD2 many TRBJ2-1 TRBV9 TGTGCCAGCAACTCCGGGACTAGCGCATACAATGAGCAGTTCTTC CASNSGTSAYNEQFF
- few TRBJ1-4 TRBV11-2 TGTGCCAGCAGCTTAGGTGTGCAGGGCGGCGAAAAACTGTTTTTT CASSLGVQGGEKLFF
TRBD1 many TRBJ2-2 TRBV28 TGTGCCAGCAGTCCAGCCGGGACAGGCTCCACCGGGGAGCTGTTTTTT CASSPAGTGSTGELFF
TRBD1 many TRBJ2-3 TRBV19 TGTGCCAGTACCCTCGGGACAGGAATGGCGCAGTATTTT CASTLGTGMAQYF
TRBD1 many TRBJ1-4 TRBV7-9 TGTGCCGGACAGGGGGCGAGTGAAAAACTGTTTTTT CAGQGASEKLFF
- many TRBJ1-2 TRBV6-5 TGTGCCAGCACCCAGGGCAGTGAGGGCTACACCTTC CASTQGSEGYTF
- - TRBJ2-7 TRBV9 TGTGCCAGCACCGTGGGGGGACAATGGACGGACGAGCAGTACTTC CASTVGGQWTDEQYF